The table lists the clone carrying this T cell receptor beta chain with many counts. CDR3 length equals 15 residues. J gave up 1 base and V 6 bases, and 7 bases lay outside the gene matches. The data originate from a study of neurological immune-mediated disorders. Every sequencing run generated in excess of 170 million TCR-beta sequences. These sequences covered 15-18 subjects. A single record per CDR3 protein comes from TCRdb applying MiXCR to the 5' RACE reads. The data contain tens of thousands of distinct CDR3 sequences, about a tenth of them singletons. The chain has TRBV12-3 or TRBV12-4 and TRBJ2-3; 7 bases are shared with TRBD1. The source material was PBMCs. This receptor was taken from a man between 35 and 55 years old in good health. The CDR3 bases are TGTGCCAGCAGGAGACAGGGAGAGGGCACAGATACGCAGTATTTT. Its translation: CASRRQGEGTDTQYF.